Below, one T cell receptor (beta chain) is given with its context. TCRdb keeps only in-frame clones here, not all; method: immunoSEQ multiplex PCR. The top ten clones hold around 10% of a sample with some 140,000 clones, about 79% of them seen once. Allocation to cohorts depended on clinical history reported by the participants. The entry originates in a study of blood T cell repertoires in COVID-19. This sequence originates from a man between 45 and 60 years old who had recovered from COVID-19. The sample taken for sequencing was PBMCs or T cells enriched from blood (not recorded which).

The CDR3 bases are TGTGCCAGCAGCGCGCGACTAGCGGGGGGGCGAGCGGCAGCGGAGACCCAGTACTTC. Its protein is CASSARLAGGRAAAETQYF. V usage is TRBV7-9 and J usage is TRBJ2-5, with TRBD2 matching over 14 bases. The CDR3 consists of 19 residues. With 5 bases clipped from V and 5 bases from J, the junction kept 16 bases outside the gene matches. The germline CDR1 and CDR2 sequences are SEHNR and FQNEAQ (reference sequence).